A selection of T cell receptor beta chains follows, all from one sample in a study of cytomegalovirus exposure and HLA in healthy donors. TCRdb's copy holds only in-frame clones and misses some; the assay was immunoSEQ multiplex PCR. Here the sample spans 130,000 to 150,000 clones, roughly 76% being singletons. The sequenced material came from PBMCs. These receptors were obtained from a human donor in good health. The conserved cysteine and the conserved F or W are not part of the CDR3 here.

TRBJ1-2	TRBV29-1	SVTTGGYYGYT
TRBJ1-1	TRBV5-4	ASSLEGGRDTEAF
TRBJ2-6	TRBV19	ASSGAGASGANVLT
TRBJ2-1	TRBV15	ATSRVRWGSKQF
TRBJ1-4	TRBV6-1	ASSDRGATNEKLF
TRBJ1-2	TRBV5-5	ASSLDGVGRWNGYT
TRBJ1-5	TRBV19	ASSIVFGTRRPQH
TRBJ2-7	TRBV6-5	ASSLTGQHEQY
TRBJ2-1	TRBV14	ASSQGHVYNEQF
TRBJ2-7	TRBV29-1	SVPGQGIDEQY
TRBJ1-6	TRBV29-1	SVDPPRSPLH
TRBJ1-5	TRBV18	ASSPTGGDQPQH
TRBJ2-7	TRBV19	ASSIGLDYEQY
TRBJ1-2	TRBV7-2	ASSLDGLNNGYT
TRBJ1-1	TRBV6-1	ASSLFAGGLEAF
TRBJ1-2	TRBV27	ASSPDRVYGYT